The 15 T cell receptor beta chains in this list originate from one sample, sequenced in a study of T cell changes during pregnancy in multiple sclerosis. Sequenced by immunoSEQ multiplex PCR; TCRdb stores in-frame clones only, minus some. The sample has fewer than 150,000 clones; roughly 97% are singletons. The sequencing used peripheral blood, collected after pregnancy. These receptors all come from a female donor with multiple sclerosis, enrolled in a pregnancy study.

The chain has TRBV5-1 and TRBJ2-7; 7 bases are a match to TRBD1. Trimming removed 6 bases from V and 6 bases from J; junction bases left unmatched: 15. The CDR3 loop spans 15 amino acids. Germline V gene lookup returns CDR1 SGHRS and CDR2 YFSETQ. CDR3 DNA: TGCGCCAGCAACATCGCCTTTGGACAGGATACCGAGCAGTACTTC. The encoded protein is CASNIAFGQDTEQYF. Supplemented by reference TRBV5-1 and TRBJ2-7, the full variable domain reads KAGVTQTPRYLIKTRGQQVTLSCSPISGHRSVSWYQQTPGQGLQFLFEYFSETQRNKGNFPGRFSGRQFSNSRSEMNVSTLELGDSALYLCASNIAFGQDTEQYFGPGTRLTVT.

This chain connects TRBV6-1 to TRBJ1-4, with TRBD1 identical over 10 bases. The trim removed 1 base at V and 7 bases at J, leaving 3 bases unmatched. This CDR3 is 15 amino acids long. Germline V gene lookup returns CDR1 MNHNS and CDR2 SASEGT. CDR3 nucleotides: TGTGCCAGCAGTGAAGAGGGACAGGGGAGTGAAAAACTGTTTTTT. Residues: CASSEEGQGSEKLFF.

V usage is TRBV5-4 and J usage is TRBJ2-7; 14 positions agree with TRBD2. This CDR3 is built from 18 residues. J lost 3 bases, V lost 1 base, and 9 bases had no gene match. Per germline, CDR1 SGHNT and CDR2 YYREEE (reference sequence). The chain's CDR3 is CASSLRLAGGTKFYEQYF. In DNA, the CDR3 is TGTGCCAGCAGCTTGCGACTAGCGGGAGGGACAAAGTTCTACGAGCAGTACTTC.

This chain joins TRBV10-3 and TRBJ2-3, with D perhaps TRBD2 (5 bases). Germline loops: CDR1 ENHRY, CDR2 SYGVKD. CDR3 size: 15 residues. Between the trimmed V and J ends, which lost 6 bases and 4 bases, there was a span of 17 bases. This CDR3 reads CAISSTREVADTQYF. The CDR3 DNA reads as TGTGCCATCAGCTCTACTAGAGAGGTCGCAGATACGCAGTATTTT.

The V gene is TRBV7-9, the J gene TRBJ1-1; weak D call: TRBD1 (6 bases). V was trimmed by 8 bases and J by 6 bases, leaving 7 bases between them. The CDR3 length is 10 residues. Germline V lookup: CDR1 SEHNR, CDR2 FQNEAQ (reference sequence). CDR3 residues: CASGGAEAFF. CDR3 nucleotides: TGTGCCAGCGGGGGCGCTGAAGCTTTCTTT.

The chain links TRBV15 to TRBJ2-1, with D tentatively TRBD2 (6 bases). Per the germline V gene, CDR1 is LNHNV and CDR2 is YYDKDF (reference sequence). With 2 bases removed from V and 4 bases from J, the gap between germline ends came to 18 bases. The CDR3 runs 17 residues. The chain's CDR3 is CATSRSRTMIGYNEQFF. CDR3 DNA sequence: TGTGCCACCAGCAGATCGAGGACTATGATCGGTTACAATGAGCAGTTCTTC.

As DNA, the CDR3 is TGTGCCAGCAGTGACCAGCGGGGAAGCACAGATACGCAGTATTTT. Residues: CASSDQRGSTDTQYF. The chain is built from TRBV6-4 and TRBJ2-3; 7 positions agree with TRBD2. Germline V gene lookup returns CDR1 MRHNA and CDR2 SNTAGT. CDR3 size: 15 residues. Trimming removed 2 bases from V and 0 bases from J; junction bases left unmatched: 2.

The chain carries TRBV5-1 and TRBJ2-7, with 9 bases identical to TRBD2. Trimming took 4 bases from V and 7 from J; bases not matched to a gene: 12. Germline assignment: CDR1 SGHRS and CDR2 YFSETQ. This CDR3 region has 15 residues. Here the CDR3 DNA reads TGCGCCAGCAGCATTGGAGGCGTAGCGGGGGCAGAGCAGTACTTC. Translated: CASSIGGVAGAEQYF.

This CDR3 reads CASSLGAVYYTF. CDR3 sequence (DNA): TGTGCCAGCAGCTTAGGGGCAGTATACTACACCTTC. This sequence joins TRBV7-9 and TRBJ1-2; D is uncertain. This CDR3 comprises 12 residues. Trimming took 1 base from V and 10 from J, leaving 10 bases between them. CDR1 is SEHNR, CDR2 FQNEAQ, per germline (reference sequence).

The rearrangement links TRBV7-8 to TRBJ1-1; D is perhaps TRBD1 (6 bases). In germline, CDR1 is SGHVS, CDR2 FQNEAQ. The CDR3 has 14 amino acids. Deletions cut 1 base from V and 0 bases from J, with 6 bases between. CDR3 amino acids: CASSLDRVNTEAFF. DNA for the CDR3: TGTGCCAGCAGCTTAGACAGGGTGAACACTGAAGCTTTCTTT.

The chain carries TRBV2 and TRBJ2-1; D may be TRBD1 (6 bases). Germline V gene data show CDR1 as SNHLY and CDR2 as FYNNEI. V was cut by 6 bases and J by 5 bases, with 11 bases left in between. This CDR3 has 13 amino acids. CDR3 sequence (DNA): TGTGCCAGCAGGAGGACAGAAAACAATGAGCAGTTCTTC. Its protein product is CASRRTENNEQFF.

This clone was counted once. The chain joins TRBV23-1 to TRBJ2-1, with TRBD2 as a possible D gene (6 bases). TRBV23-1 is treated as an ORF (open reading frame) with a function not yet certain. With 6 bases removed from V and 4 bases from J, the gap between germline ends came to 19 bases. This CDR3 spans 16 amino acids. The CDR3 DNA is TGCGCCAGCAGGTCCGCTTGGACTAACGTATACAATGAGCAGTTCTTC. As protein: CASRSAWTNVYNEQFF.

The chain carries TRBV9 and TRBJ2-1; 8 bases agree with TRBD1. V was clipped by 3 bases and J by 8 bases; unmatched bases: 10. This CDR3 has 15 residues. Germline CDR1 is SGDLS and CDR2 is YYNGEE. The CDR3 DNA is TGTGCCAGCAGCGCGGAACAGGGGGAGTTCGATGAGCAGTTCTTC. This codes for CASSAEQGEFDEQFF.

The chain uses TRBV30 and TRBJ1-2; 7 bases line up with TRBD1. The J segment lost 5 bases and the V segment lost 5 bases, leaving 8 bases of the junction unmatched. From germline, CDR1 is GTSNPN and CDR2 SVGIG (reference sequence). CDR3 length equals 13 residues. The CDR3 reads CAWVKQGLYGYTF. The CDR3 coding sequence is TGTGCCTGGGTAAAACAGGGGCTGTATGGCTACACCTTC.

The chain employs TRBV27 and TRBJ2-7; the match to TRBD2 covers 8 bases. J gave up 0 bases and V 2 bases, and 3 bases lay outside the gene matches. In germline, CDR1 is MNHEY, CDR2 SMNVEV (reference sequence). This CDR3 spans 15 amino acids. As DNA, the CDR3 is TGTGCCAGCAGTTTACGGGGGGGGAGCTCCTACGAGCAGTACTTC. Protein sequence: CASSLRGGSSYEQYF.